This T cell receptor (beta chain) was found in a study of shared clonotypes between healthy human individuals. Overall study: Per-donor plates numbered three CD4 naive, three CD4 memory, two CD8 naive and one CD8 memory.

Note on this clone: The antigen is not known.

This CDR3 is 13 amino acids long. J lost 4 bases, V lost 2 bases, and 1 base had no gene match. The germline CDR1 and CDR2 sequences are SGHTA and FQGNSA. The sorted-subset replicate PCRs were given approximately 190 ng DNA, which is approximately 30,000 T cell genomes. The table came from immunoSEQ multiplex PCR; TCRdb's copy has only in-frame clones and leaves some out. Counted here are approximately 980,000 clones, more than 75% occurring once; the ten biggest clones make up around 1.5%. General study results and limits: Naive CD4 clonotype sharing across several donors was around 5%. Some clonotypes were shared by all four sorted-subset donors, while others were not shared. The non-shared ones had lower generation probabilities than the shared ones.

The receptor comes from a young man in good health. Sequencing used memory CD4+ T cells sorted from blood. Subset noted: CD45RA-negative fraction. This chain connects TRBV7-2 to TRBJ1-1, with 7 positions matching TRBD1. The CDR3 region has the DNA TGTGCCAGCAGCTTATGGACAGGCACTGAAGCTTTCTTT. The encoded protein is CASSLWTGTEAFF.